The 23 T cell receptor beta chains in this list originate from one sample, sequenced in a study of T cells in localized non-small cell lung cancer. The data were produced by immunoSEQ multiplex PCR, yet TCRdb's version contains in-frame clones alone and is incomplete. Of about 35,000 clones detected, roughly 90% appear once; the ten largest clones hold roughly 2.1%. Sequences were derived from peripheral blood, sampled before any cancer treatment. These receptors were obtained from a female donor older than 55 with stage I lung adenocarcinoma.

V is TRBV18 and J is TRBJ1-1; D might be TRBD1 (5 bases). V was cut by 2 bases and J by 4 bases, with 11 bases left in between. The germline gives CDR1 KGHSH, CDR2 LQKENI. The CDR3 is 14 residues long. The CDR3 here is CASSPGWGFTEAFF. CDR3 sequence (DNA): TGTGCCAGCTCACCAGGCTGGGGCTTCACTGAAGCTTTCTTT.

V gene TRBV7-3 combines with J gene TRBJ1-6, with 8 bases matching TRBD1. Trimming removed 5 bases from V and 7 bases from J; junction bases left unmatched: 4. The CDR3 totals 14 residues. The V gene's germline CDR1 is SGHTA and CDR2 FQGTGA. The chain's CDR3 is CASSTGQANSPLHF. The DNA for the CDR3 is TGTGCCAGCAGCACGGGACAGGCGAATTCACCCCTCCACTTT.

V is TRBV5-4 and J is TRBJ2-6; D is unresolved. CDR3 length: 14 amino acids. Trimming stripped 7 bases from V and 4 bases from J, with 12 bases between. CDR1 and CDR2 (germline): SGHNT, YYREEE (reference sequence). The chain's CDR3 is CASVPFGGANVLTF. In nucleotides, the CDR3 is TGTGCCAGCGTCCCCTTCGGCGGGGCCAACGTCCTGACTTTC.

Here the CDR3 DNA reads TGCGCCAGCAGTGATCGGTACGGGGGTGAGCAGTTCTTC. It yields the protein CASSDRYGGEQFF. The chain links TRBV10-2 to TRBJ2-1, with D possibly being TRBD2 (6 bases). In germline, CDR1 is WSHSY, CDR2 SAAADI. V was shortened by 3 bases and J by 9 bases, with 12 bases between the two germline ends. The CDR3 loop spans 13 amino acids.

In DNA, the CDR3 is TGTGCCAGCCGACCCGGGACCCTCATAAACTATGGCTACACCTTC. Translating gives CASRPGTLINYGYTF. This chain uses TRBV19 with TRBJ1-2, with D perhaps TRBD1 (5 bases). The CDR3 loop spans 15 amino acids. CDR1 and CDR2 (germline): LNHDA, SQIVND (reference sequence). With 9 bases removed from V and 2 bases from J, the gap between germline ends came to 19 bases.

The V and J genes are TRBV23-1 and TRBJ1-3; D gene unclear. TRBV23-1 is identified as an open reading frame with a role that is uncertain. V lost 1 base and J 4 bases, leaving 14 bases between the germline ends. This CDR3 contains 16 residues. In DNA, the CDR3 is TGCGCCAGCAGTCAATTGCGAGGGCATTTGGGAAACACCATATATTTT. Its translation is CASSQLRGHLGNTIYF.

V usage is TRBV6-5 and J usage is TRBJ1-2, with D tentatively TRBD1 (6 bases). The CDR3 spans 13 residues. V lost 5 bases to trimming and J lost 8 bases, with 15 bases between them. Germline loops: CDR1 MNHEY, CDR2 SVGAGI. This CDR3 reads CASSPTGSYGYTF. CDR3 nucleotides: TGTGCCAGCAGTCCTACAGGGAGCTACGGCTACACCTTC.

The genes are TRBV4-3 and TRBJ1-4; D call uncertain. Trimming pared 1 base from V and 5 bases from J, leaving 14 bases between. CDR3 size: 16 residues. Germline-derived CDR1 and CDR2 are LGHNA and YSLEER. For the CDR3, the DNA is TGCGCCAGCAGCCAAGGGAGGGCTAACCAGAATGAAAAACTGTTTTTT. Translated: CASSQGRANQNEKLFF.

CDR3 in DNA: TGTGCCTGGAGTGTGGGGCAGGGTCGGAACTATGGCTACACCTTC. Translated: CAWSVGQGRNYGYTF. The rearrangement uses TRBV30 and TRBJ1-2, with D maybe TRBD1 (5 bases). Per the germline V gene, CDR1 is GTSNPN and CDR2 is SVGIG (reference sequence). V was cut by 0 bases and J by 2 bases, with 13 bases left in between. The CDR3 covers 15 residues.

The chain is built from TRBV7-9 and TRBJ1-4; 7 bases match TRBD1. There are 13 residues in the CDR3. With V trimmed by 1 base and J by 9 bases, 2 bases remained unmatched. Looked up from germline, CDR1 is SEHNR and CDR2 is FQNEAQ (reference sequence). CDR3 loop: CASSLGGGQKLFF. As DNA, the CDR3 is TGTGCCAGCAGCTTAGGAGGGGGCCAAAAACTGTTTTTT.

This rearrangement joins TRBV5-6 to TRBJ2-3; the D is unclear. The V end was cut by 1 base, the J end by 2 bases, with 11 bases between. Germline CDR1 and CDR2: SGHDT and YYEEEE. This CDR3 is 15 amino acids long. CDR3 in amino acids: CASSLTLSLTDTQYF. The CDR3, as DNA: TGTGCCAGCAGCTTGACGCTCAGTCTCACAGATACGCAGTATTTT.

CDR3 sequence (DNA): TGTGCCACTCACACGGGGACCTACAATGAGCAGTTCTTC. It encodes CATHTGTYNEQFF. V and J are TRBV10-3 and TRBJ2-1, with D possibly matching TRBD2 (5 bases). The CDR3 totals 13 residues. CDR1 is ENHRY and CDR2 is SYGVKD in the germline V gene. V lost 10 bases to trimming and J lost 2 bases, with 12 bases between them.

The chain combines TRBV5-1 with TRBJ2-1, with 12 bases identical to TRBD2. Germline CDR1 SGHRS, CDR2 YFSETQ. V dropped 5 bases and J dropped 2; count of bases not matched to a gene: 2. CDR3 size: 15 residues. The CDR3 DNA reads TGCGCCAGCAGTACTAGCGGGGGGACCTACAATGAGCAGTTCTTC. Translated, it gives CASSTSGGTYNEQFF.

The chain employs TRBV5-6 and TRBJ1-6, with 9 positions matching TRBD1. V dropped 1 base and J dropped 9; count of bases not matched to a gene: 17. CDR1 SGHDT and CDR2 YYEEEE come from the germline V gene. This CDR3 comprises 19 residues. CDR3 nucleotide sequence: TGTGCCAGCAGCTTGAGTCCCCGGACAGGGGTTTATGGGGCTTCACCCCTCCACTTT. Translation: CASSLSPRTGVYGASPLHF.

Written as DNA, the CDR3 is TGTGCCAGCAGCTTAGCACTAGCGGGGGTCGCTTCCTACGAGCAGTACTTC. As protein: CASSLALAGVASYEQYF. This rearrangement joins TRBV11-3 to TRBJ2-7; 11 bases match TRBD2. The germline CDR1 and CDR2 sequences are SGHNT and YENEEA. V was clipped by 1 base and J by 1 base; unmatched bases: 6. This CDR3 is 17 amino acids long.

V and J are TRBV11-3 and TRBJ1-2, with 12 bases identical to TRBD1. The CDR3 contains 15 residues. V shed 4 bases, J shed 7 bases, and the junction held 7 bases outside the gene matches. CDR1 and CDR2 from the germline V gene are SGHNT and YENEEA. This chain's CDR3 is CASSSGTGGASGYTF. As DNA, the CDR3 is TGTGCCAGCAGCTCCGGGACAGGGGGCGCGAGTGGCTACACCTTC.

The chain joins TRBV5-1 to TRBJ1-6, with TRBD1 matching over 7 bases. The CDR3 sequence is 15 residues long. V lost 4 bases, J lost 9 bases, and 10 bases stayed unmatched. The germline gives CDR1 SGHRS, CDR2 YFSETQ. CDR3 loop: CASSGRQGGGSPLHF. The CDR3, as DNA: TGCGCCAGCAGCGGCAGACAGGGTGGGGGTTCACCCCTCCACTTT.

The chain couples TRBV7-9 to TRBJ2-5; D perhaps matches TRBD1 (6 bases). V lost 0 bases and J 2 bases, leaving 13 bases between the germline ends. The CDR3 spans 16 residues. Per the germline V gene, CDR1 is SEHNR and CDR2 is FQNEAQ (reference sequence). The DNA for the CDR3 is TGTGCCAGCAGCTTAGCGGGGACACGACTACAAGAGACCCAGTACTTC. It codes for CASSLAGTRLQETQYF.

The chain couples TRBV5-1 to TRBJ1-2, with TRBD1 matching over 7 bases. The CDR3 contains 17 residues. J gave up 2 bases and V 0 bases, and 10 bases lay outside the gene matches. Germline assignment: CDR1 SGHRS and CDR2 YFSETQ. CDR3 sequence reads: CASSLVGPTGANYGYTF. CDR3 sequence (DNA): TGCGCCAGCAGCTTGGTGGGGCCTACAGGGGCCAACTATGGCTACACCTTC.

A single count supports this clone. The chain couples TRBV6-5 to TRBJ1-1; D not resolved. CDR3 length equals 12 residues. Between the trimmed V and J ends, which lost 6 bases and 3 bases, there was a span of 8 bases. In germline, CDR1 is MNHEY, CDR2 SVGAGI. The CDR3 sequence is CASSRVDTEAFF. In DNA form, the CDR3 reads TGTGCCAGCAGCCGGGTGGACACTGAAGCTTTCTTT.

This clone was counted once. V usage is TRBV4-1 and J usage is TRBJ2-5; 8 bases line up with TRBD2. The CDR3 spans 18 residues. The trim removed 0 bases at V and 0 bases at J, leaving 9 bases unmatched. Germline V gives CDR1 MGHRA, CDR2 YSYEKL. The CDR3 DNA reads TGCGCCAGCAGCCAAGATAGCGCGCGAGCGGGGGACCAAGAGACCCAGTACTTC. The encoded protein is CASSQDSARAGDQETQYF.

This chain connects TRBV7-6 to TRBJ2-1; D possibly corresponds to TRBD2 (6 bases). Deletions cut 5 bases from V and 0 bases from J, with 17 bases between. The CDR3 loop spans 17 amino acids. Per germline, CDR1 SGHVS and CDR2 FNYEAQ. CDR3 nucleotide sequence: TGTGCCAGCAGCCCCCGGGCCGGCGGGGCCTCCTACAATGAGCAGTTCTTC. Translated, it gives CASSPRAGGASYNEQFF.

This clone was counted a single time. V usage is TRBV7-2 and J usage is TRBJ1-2; D ambiguous. Looked up from germline, CDR1 is SGHTA and CDR2 is FQGNSA. This CDR3 is 15 amino acids long. V lost 5 bases, J lost 3 bases, and 16 bases lay in between. The CDR3 DNA reads as TGTGCCAGCAGCCGGAGGCCGACGGCATACTATGGCTACACCTTC. Its translation: CASSRRPTAYYGYTF. The variable domain in full, completed from reference TRBV7-2 and TRBJ1-2, reads GAGVSQSPSNKVTEKGKDVELRCDPISGHTALYWYRQSLGQGLEFLIYFQGNSAPDKSGLPSDRFSAERTGGSVSTLTIQRTQQEDSAVYLCASSRRPTAYYGYTFGSGTRLTVV.